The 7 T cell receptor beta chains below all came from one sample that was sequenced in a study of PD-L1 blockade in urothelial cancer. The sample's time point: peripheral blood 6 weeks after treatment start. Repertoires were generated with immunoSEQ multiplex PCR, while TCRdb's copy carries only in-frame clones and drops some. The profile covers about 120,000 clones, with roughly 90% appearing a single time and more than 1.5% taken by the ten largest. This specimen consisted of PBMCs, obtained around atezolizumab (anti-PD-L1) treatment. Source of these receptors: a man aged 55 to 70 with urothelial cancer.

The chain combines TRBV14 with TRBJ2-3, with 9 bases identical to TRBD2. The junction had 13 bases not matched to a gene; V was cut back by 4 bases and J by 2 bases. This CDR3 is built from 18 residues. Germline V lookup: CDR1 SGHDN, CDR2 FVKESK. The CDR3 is CASSPGPLAGAFTDTQYF. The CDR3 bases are TGTGCCAGCAGCCCCGGCCCCTTAGCGGGGGCCTTCACAGATACGCAGTATTTT.

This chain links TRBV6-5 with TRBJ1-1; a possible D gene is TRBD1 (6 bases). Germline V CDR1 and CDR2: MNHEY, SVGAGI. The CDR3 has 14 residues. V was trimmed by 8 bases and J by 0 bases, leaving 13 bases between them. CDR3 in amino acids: CASGTLYMNTEAFF. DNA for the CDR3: TGTGCCAGCGGGACACTTTACATGAACACTGAAGCTTTCTTT.

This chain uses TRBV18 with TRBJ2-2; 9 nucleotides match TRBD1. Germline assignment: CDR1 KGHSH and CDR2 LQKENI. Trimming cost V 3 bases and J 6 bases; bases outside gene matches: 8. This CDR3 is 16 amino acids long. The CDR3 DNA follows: TGTGCCAGCTCACCGCCCGGGACAGGGCGTCCCGGGGAGCTGTTTTTT. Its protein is CASSPPGTGRPGELFF.

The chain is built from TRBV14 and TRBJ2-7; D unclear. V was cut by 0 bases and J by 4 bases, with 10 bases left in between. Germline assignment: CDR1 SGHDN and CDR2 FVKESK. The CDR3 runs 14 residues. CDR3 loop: CASSQDMTPYEQYF. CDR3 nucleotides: TGTGCCAGCAGCCAAGATATGACACCTTACGAGCAGTACTTC.

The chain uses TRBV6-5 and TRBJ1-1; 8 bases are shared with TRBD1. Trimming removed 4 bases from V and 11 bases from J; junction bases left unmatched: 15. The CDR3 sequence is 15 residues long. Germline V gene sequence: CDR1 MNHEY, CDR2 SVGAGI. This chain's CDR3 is CASSSPSQGAWAAFF. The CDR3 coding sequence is TGTGCCAGCAGTTCACCCTCGCAGGGGGCTTGGGCGGCTTTCTTT.

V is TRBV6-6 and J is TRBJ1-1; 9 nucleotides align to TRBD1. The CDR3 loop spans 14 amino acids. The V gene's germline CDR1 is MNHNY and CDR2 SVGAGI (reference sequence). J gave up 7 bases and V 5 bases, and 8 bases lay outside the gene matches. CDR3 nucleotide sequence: TGTGCCAGCAGTAAGGGACAGGGACCCGTTGAAGCTTTCTTT. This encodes CASSKGQGPVEAFF.

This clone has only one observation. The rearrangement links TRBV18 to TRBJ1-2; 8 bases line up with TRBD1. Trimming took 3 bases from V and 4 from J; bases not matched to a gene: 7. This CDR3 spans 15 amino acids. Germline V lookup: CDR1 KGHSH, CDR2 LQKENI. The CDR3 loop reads CASSPASGTGYGYTF. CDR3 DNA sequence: TGTGCCAGCTCACCTGCATCCGGGACAGGCTATGGCTACACCTTC.